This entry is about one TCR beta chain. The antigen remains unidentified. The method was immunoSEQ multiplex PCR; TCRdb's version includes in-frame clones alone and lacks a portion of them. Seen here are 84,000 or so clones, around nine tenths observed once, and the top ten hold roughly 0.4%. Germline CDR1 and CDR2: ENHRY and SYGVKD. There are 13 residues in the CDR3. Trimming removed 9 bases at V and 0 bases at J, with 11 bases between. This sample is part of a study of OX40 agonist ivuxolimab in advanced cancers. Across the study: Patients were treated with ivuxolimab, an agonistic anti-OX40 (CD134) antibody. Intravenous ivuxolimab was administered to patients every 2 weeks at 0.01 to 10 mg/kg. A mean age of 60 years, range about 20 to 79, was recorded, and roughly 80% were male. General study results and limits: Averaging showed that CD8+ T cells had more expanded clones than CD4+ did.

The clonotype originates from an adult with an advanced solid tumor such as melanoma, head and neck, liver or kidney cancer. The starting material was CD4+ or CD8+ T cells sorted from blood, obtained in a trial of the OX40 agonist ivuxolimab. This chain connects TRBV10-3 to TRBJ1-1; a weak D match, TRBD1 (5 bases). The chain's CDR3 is CAILGLLNTEAFF. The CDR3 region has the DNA TGTGCCATACTGGGGCTTTTGAACACTGAAGCTTTCTTT.